This TCR beta chain was obtained from a study of OX40 agonist ivuxolimab in advanced cancers. Study findings and constraints: Certain nonresponders likewise exhibited a low normalized T-cell clonal expansion. CD4+ and CD8+ T cells in blood underwent clonal expansion by week 6 at 0.1 to 3.0 mg/kg.

After removal of 3 bases from V and 4 bases from J, the junction contained 14 bases not matched to a gene. The CDR3 is made up of 20 amino acids. Germline V gene data show CDR1 as MNHNS and CDR2 as SASEGT. Notes on this clone: What it binds is unknown.

TCRdb's table, derived via immunoSEQ multiplex PCR, lists solely in-frame clones and lacks some. This repertoire shows approximately 52,000 clones, 94% found once; its top ten account for roughly an eighth. The sequence was obtained from an adult with an advanced solid tumor such as melanoma, head and neck, liver or kidney cancer. The J gene is TRBJ2-1, the V gene TRBV6-1; TRBD2 aligns across 14 bases. The material sequenced was CD4+ or CD8+ T cells sorted from blood, taken in a trial of the OX40 agonist ivuxolimab. The CDR3 is CASSDPGTSGSSTFYNEQFF. The CDR3 bases are TGTGCCAGCAGTGACCCCGGGACTAGCGGGAGTTCGACCTTTTACAATGAGCAGTTCTTC.